A selection of T cell receptor beta chains follows, all from one sample in a study of early T cells in non-severe SARS-CoV-2 infection. A single record per CDR3 protein comes from TCRdb applying MiXCR to the 5' RACE reads. The profile covers approximately 83,000 distinct CDR3 sequences, with more than 13% appearing a single time and over 9.5% taken by the ten largest. Specimen: whole blood. The receptors originated from an adult who was a healthcare worker with PCR-confirmed SARS-CoV-2 infection or an uninfected control (not recorded which). The CDR3 runs from the conserved cysteine through the conserved F or W. Fields, in order: clone size, J gene, D gene, V gene, CDR3 DNA, CDR3 protein. A D gene is named only where the DNA matches it firmly. Expanded clones are given a class, and other clones once, few, many or no size at all.

- | TRBJ2-3 | - | TRBV7-2 | TGTGCCAGCAGCTTTTCCTCCGACTTCGGCACAGATACGCAGTATTTT | CASSFSSDFGTDTQYF
few | TRBJ1-1 | - | TRBV7-3 | TGTGCCAGCAGCTTATTCGGAGGGGACACTGAAGCTTTCTTT | CASSLFGGDTEAFF
few | TRBJ1-5 | - | TRBV3-1 | TGTGCCAGCAGCCATTCTGGGGGCAATCAGCCCCAGCATTTT | CASSHSGGNQPQHF
- | TRBJ2-7 | - | TRBV6-2/TRBV6-3 | TGTGCCGGCACGGAATCCTACGAGCAGTACTTC | CAGTESYEQYF
many | TRBJ1-1 | - | TRBV12-3/TRBV12-4 | TGTGCCAGCAGTTTGTCGGGGAGAGCTTTCTTT | CASSLSGRAFF
- | TRBJ1-2 | TRBD1 | TRBV29-1 | TGCAGCGTTGGCCGAGGTCCGGACAGGGGTACCTACACCTTC | CSVGRGPDRGTYTF
many | TRBJ2-1 | - | TRBV5-4 | TGTGCCAGCAGCTTCGACAGCCCCAATGAGCAGTTCTTC | CASSFDSPNEQFF
- | TRBJ1-5 | TRBD1 | TRBV20-1 | TGCAGTGCCACCGGACAGGGGGGCAATCAGCCCCAGCATTTT | CSATGQGGNQPQHF
few | TRBJ1-2 | - | TRBV20-1 | TGCAGTGCTAGTCCAACCCTCCAAGCTAACTATGGCTACACCTTC | CSASPTLQANYGYTF
- | TRBJ1-1 | - | TRBV11-2 | TGTGCCAGCAGCTCTCGGGTCTCGGGAGGTTTGTGGAACACTGAAGCTTTCTTT | CASSSRVSGGLWNTEAFF
few | TRBJ1-6 | - | TRBV4-1 | TGCGCCAGCAGCCAAGCCACAGGGTTTTCACCCCTCCACTTT | CASSQATGFSPLHF
- | TRBJ2-3 | TRBD2 | TRBV3-1 | TGTGCCAGCAGCACTAGCGGCACAGATACGCAGTATTTT | CASSTSGTDTQYF
- | TRBJ2-3 | - | TRBV29-1 | TGCAGCGTTGACGGGGCAGGGGCCAGCACAGATACGCAGTATTTT | CSVDGAGASTDTQYF
- | TRBJ2-5 | TRBD1 | TRBV28 | TGTGCCAGCAGTTATTCGGGGACAGGAGGGCGCGAGACCCAGTACTTC | CASSYSGTGGRETQYF
- | TRBJ1-4 | TRBD1 | TRBV15 | TGTGCCACCAGCAGAGAAGAGACAGGGAAGGAAAAACTGTTTTTT | CATSREETGKEKLFF
- | TRBJ2-3 | TRBD2 | TRBV29-1 | TGCAGCGCCTTCGGACTAGCGGGGGCCGATACGCAGTATTTT | CSAFGLAGADTQYF
few | TRBJ2-1 | - | TRBV29-1 | TGCAGCGTATCTTGGGGGGGGCCATCCTACAATGAGCAGTTCTTC | CSVSWGGPSYNEQFF
- | TRBJ2-3 | - | TRBV6-1 | TGTGCCAGCAGTGAACGAGGGGCAGCTAGCACAGATACGCAGTATTTT | CASSERGAASTDTQYF
- | TRBJ2-7 | - | TRBV6-2/TRBV6-3 | TGTGCCAGCAGCCCCGACCTCCTCGAGCAGTACTTC | CASSPDLLEQYF
few | TRBJ1-2 | TRBD1 | TRBV19 | TGTGCCAGTAGTCCGACAGGGACATATGGCTACACCTTC | CASSPTGTYGYTF
few | TRBJ1-1 | - | TRBV29-1 | TGCAGCGTTGGGGGCTTGAACACTGAAGCTTTCTTT | CSVGGLNTEAFF
- | TRBJ1-4 | - | TRBV20-1 | TGCAGTGCCCCCGCCGGTGGTGAAAAACTGTTTTTT | CSAPAGGEKLFF
- | TRBJ1-2 | - | TRBV3-1 | TGTGCCAGCAGTCAGGGGCATGGCTACACCTTC | CASSQGHGYTF
many | TRBJ2-7 | - | TRBV4-3 | TGCGCCAGCAGCCAAGATGAAGGGGCGGGCTACGAGCAGTACTTC | CASSQDEGAGYEQYF
few | TRBJ1-1 | - | TRBV3-1 | TGTGCCAGCAGCCCTACCAACTTGGATACTGAAGCTTTCTTT | CASSPTNLDTEAFF
many | TRBJ1-1 | - | TRBV6-2/TRBV6-3 | TGTGCCAGCAGTCCCGTCGGGGGAAGGGCTGAAGCTTTCTTT | CASSPVGGRAEAFF
- | TRBJ1-1 | - | TRBV29-1 | TGCAGCGTCGCCATGGCGGGGGGGGAAGCTTTCTTT | CSVAMAGGEAFF
- | TRBJ2-4 | - | TRBV28 | TGTGCCACCCTCACAAGGTCCAAAAACATTCAGTACTTC | CATLTRSKNIQYF
- | TRBJ2-3 | - | TRBV7-2 | TGTGCCAGCAGCCCAGCTGGACTCTATACGCAGTATTTT | CASSPAGLYTQYF
- | TRBJ1-1 | - | TRBV7-9 | TGTGCCAGCAGCTTAATAGGACAGAACACTGAAGCTTTCTTT | CASSLIGQNTEAFF
- | TRBJ1-5 | - | TRBV6-5 | TGTGCCAGCAATGTTGGACCAATAGGGTATAGCAATCAGCCCCAGCATTTT | CASNVGPIGYSNQPQHF
- | TRBJ2-7 | - | TRBV15 | TGTGCCACCAGCAGAGCCGAAACCTACGAGCAGTACTTC | CATSRAETYEQYF
- | TRBJ1-5 | - | TRBV6-2/TRBV6-3 | TGTGCCAGCAGTTGGGAAAGTCAGCCCCAGCATTTT | CASSWESQPQHF
few | TRBJ2-3 | TRBD2 | TRBV5-1 | TGCGCCAGCAGTTTCATTCTAGCGGGGGGCAGTACAGATACGCAGTATTTT | CASSFILAGGSTDTQYF
many | TRBJ2-2 | - | TRBV29-1 | TGCAGCGTTGATCGGGCCTCGACCGGGGAGCTGTTTTTT | CSVDRASTGELFF
- | TRBJ1-4 | - | TRBV29-1 | TGCAGCGTCCTTGAGGGAGATGAAAAACTGTTTTTT | CSVLEGDEKLFF
- | TRBJ2-7 | - | TRBV29-1 | TGCAGCGCCCAGGGAGGGGGCCAAGGCGAGCAGTACTTC | CSAQGGGQGEQYF
few | TRBJ2-2 | TRBD2 | TRBV15 | TGTGCCACCAGCAGAGATCGACTAGCCGGCGGGGAGCTGTTTTTT | CATSRDRLAGGELFF